This T cell receptor (beta chain) was identified in a study of technical replicates of blood from several donors. Germline CDR1 and CDR2: SGHTA and FQGTGA. V dropped 5 bases and J dropped 6; count of bases not matched to a gene: 13. The CDR3 is made up of 16 amino acids. Using immunoSEQ multiplex PCR, the repertoire was profiled, and TCRdb retains in-frame clones only, with some absent. The sample yields more than 90,000 clones, about 94% seen once. The sequence came from a human donor in good health. Specimen: T cells isolated from PBMCs. The V and J genes are TRBV7-3 and TRBJ1-2; the match to TRBD1 covers 9 bases. The CDR3 DNA reads as TGTGCCAGCAGCATGAGACAGGGGGGTACACTGGATGGCTACACCTTC. Amino acid sequence: CASSMRQGGTLDGYTF.